The 8 T cell receptor beta chains below come from one sample, sequenced in a study of human T cells and chemical hapten exposure. TCRdb used MiXCR to reprocess the RACE reads, holding one entry per CDR3 protein. Among around 99,000 distinct CDR3 sequences listed, roughly an eighth were seen once. Time point: patch test 1, 2 weeks after DPC sensitization. Indicated treatment: therapeutic diphenylcyclopropenone sensitization with weekly scalp DPC. The sequencing here drew on whole blood, taken in connection with sensitization to the hapten diphenylcyclopropenone (DPC). The receptors were sampled from a woman in her 40s with alopecia areata. Some clones in this sample may be carry-over from other donors' samples.

The V and J genes are TRBV10-3 and TRBJ2-1; D could derive from TRBD1 or TRBD2 (5 bases each). The CDR3 sequence is 11 residues long. Germline loops: CDR1 ENHRY, CDR2 SYGVKD. Trimming stripped 10 bases from V and 5 bases from J, with 9 bases between. Here the CDR3 reads CANGADNEQFF. In nucleotides, the CDR3 is TGTGCCAACGGGGCGGACAATGAGCAGTTCTTC.

In its sample, this clonotype was seen a few times. V usage is TRBV7-9 and J usage is TRBJ2-3, with a weak D call TRBD2 (5 bases). Trimming removed 4 bases at V and 8 bases at J, with 16 bases between. This CDR3 spans 14 amino acids. Germline V gene data show CDR1 as SEHNR and CDR2 as FQNEAQ (reference sequence). The CDR3 protein is CASSYQGSRGTQYF. For the CDR3, the DNA is TGTGCCAGCAGCTATCAAGGGTCTCGGGGTACGCAGTATTTT.

This clonotype was recorded a few times. The CDR3 DNA reads as TGTGCCAGCACCCAGGGGAACACAGATACGCAGTATTTT. Amino acid sequence: CASTQGNTDTQYF. The chain recombines TRBV3-1 with TRBJ2-3; the D gene is possibly TRBD1 (6 bases). CDR1 and CDR2 from the germline V gene are LGHDT and YNNKEL (reference sequence). The CDR3 length is 13 residues. V lost 7 bases to trimming and J lost 2 bases, with 10 bases between them.

V is TRBV7-9 and J is TRBJ2-1, with 13 nucleotides matching TRBD2. The CDR3 is made up of 20 amino acids. Germline CDR1 is SEHNR and CDR2 is FQNEAQ (reference sequence). Trimming at V came to 1 base and at J to 0 bases, leaving 9 bases not matched to a gene. CDR3 nucleotide sequence: TGTGCCAGCAGCTTAGTCCGGACTAGCGGGAGTGGAAGCTCCTACAATGAGCAGTTCTTC. This sequence encodes CASSLVRTSGSGSSYNEQFF.

This clonotype has more than one count but fewer than ten. The chain links TRBV7-6 to TRBJ2-7; no definite D call. This CDR3 spans 16 amino acids. The V gene lost 1 base and the J gene lost 0 bases, with 13 bases spanning the gap. Germline loops: CDR1 SGHVS, CDR2 FNYEAQ. As DNA, the CDR3 is TGTGCCAGCAGCTTAGGGATAGGTGCCATCTCCTACGAGCAGTACTTC. Amino acids: CASSLGIGAISYEQYF.

The V and J genes are TRBV28 and TRBJ1-1, with D possibly matching TRBD1 (6 bases). Germline V gene sequence: CDR1 MDHEN, CDR2 SYDVKM. This CDR3 is built from 14 residues. V was clipped by 6 bases and J by 4 bases, with 15 bases between them. CDR3 nucleotides: TGTGCCAGCAGCACCCCTCAGGGGAGCACTGAAGCTTTCTTT. It translates to CASSTPQGSTEAFF.

This clonotype was seen many times. The V call is TRBV7-6, the J call TRBJ2-2; 13 positions agree with TRBD2. Germline V gene lookup returns CDR1 SGHVS and CDR2 FNYEAQ. The trim removed 5 bases at V and 3 bases at J, leaving 9 bases unmatched. The CDR3 contains 18 residues. CDR3 nucleotides: TGTGCCAGCAGCCAAGACCCGGGACTAGCGGGGTACACCGGGGAGCTGTTTTTT. Translating gives CASSQDPGLAGYTGELFF.

The chain is built from TRBV19 and TRBJ2-1; 7 nucleotides align to TRBD1. CDR1 is LNHDA, CDR2 SQIVND, per germline (reference sequence). J lost 1 base, V lost 1 base, and 1 base had no gene match. The CDR3 runs 15 residues. CDR3 nucleotides: TGTGCCAGTAGTATAGGCAGGGGGTCCTACAATGAGCAGTTCTTC. It specifies CASSIGRGSYNEQFF.